This passage covers 22 T cell receptor beta chains from one sample sequenced in a study of OX40 agonist ivuxolimab in advanced cancers. The assay was immunoSEQ multiplex PCR, and TCRdb's table has in-frame clones only and misses some. Of around 60,000 clones listed, around nine tenths are singletons. This material consisted of CD4+ or CD8+ T cells sorted from blood, taken in a trial of the OX40 agonist ivuxolimab. These receptors all come from an adult with an advanced solid tumor such as melanoma, head and neck, liver or kidney cancer.

This chain uses TRBV4-1 with TRBJ2-3; 14 nucleotides line up with TRBD2. Trimming cost V 0 bases and J 5 bases; bases outside gene matches: 10. The CDR3 runs 19 residues. Germline V CDR1 and CDR2: MGHRA, YSYEKL. CDR3 sequence: CASSQEWGTSGSRRDTQYF. The DNA for the CDR3 is TGCGCCAGCAGCCAAGAATGGGGGACTAGCGGGAGTCGGAGAGATACGCAGTATTTT.

This clone is a singleton in its sample. This chain uses TRBV5-6 with TRBJ1-3, with no clear D. The CDR3 has 15 amino acids. V was cut by 0 bases and J by 3 bases, with 10 bases left in between. CDR1 is SGHDT and CDR2 is YYEEEE in the germline V gene. CDR3 sequence (DNA): TGTGCCAGCAGCTTGGTGGCAGGTGGTGGAAACACCATATATTTT. This codes for CASSLVAGGGNTIYF.

This chain connects TRBV9 to TRBJ2-3; 9 bases agree with TRBD2. V dropped 3 bases and J dropped 5; count of bases not matched to a gene: 4. Germline V CDR1 and CDR2: SGDLS, YYNGEE. CDR3 length: 14 amino acids. The CDR3 coding sequence is TGTGCCAGCAGCGGTAGCGGGAGAATAGATACGCAGTATTTT. It yields the protein CASSGSGRIDTQYF.

CDR3 nucleotide sequence: TGTGCCACATCCGGGACAGTCACCTACAATGAGCAGTTCTTC. Translating gives CATSGTVTYNEQFF. The gene calls are TRBV28 and TRBJ2-1; TRBD1 matches at 7 bases. The CDR3 length is 14 residues. Trimming at V came to 10 bases and at J to 2 bases, leaving 8 bases not matched to a gene. The germline gives CDR1 MDHEN, CDR2 SYDVKM.

Sample share makes this clone medium-sized (0.01 to 0.1%). This rearrangement joins TRBV5-6 to TRBJ1-4, with D perhaps TRBD1 (6 bases). V lost 4 bases and J 4 bases, leaving 11 bases between the germline ends. CDR3 length equals 14 residues. In germline, CDR1 is SGHDT, CDR2 YYEEEE. CDR3 coding DNA: TGTGCCAGCAGCCCAACAGGGAGTAATGAAAAACTGTTTTTT. As protein: CASSPTGSNEKLFF.

This clone turned up a few times. The sample holds other DNA sequences that translate to the same CDR3. The V call is TRBV18, the J call TRBJ2-2, with D hard to call. The CDR3 runs 14 residues. CDR1 KGHSH and CDR2 LQKENI come from the germline V gene. Deletions cut 0 bases from V and 1 base from J, with 3 bases between. The CDR3 region is CASSPPVNTGELFF. DNA of the CDR3: TGTGCCAGCTCACCACCGGTGAACACCGGGGAGCTGTTTTTT.

This chain connects TRBV19 to TRBJ1-5; tentatively, D is TRBD1 (5 bases). Germline V CDR1 and CDR2: LNHDA, SQIVND (reference sequence). V lost 5 bases and J lost 5, with 13 bases in between. The CDR3 is 14 residues long. The CDR3 here is CASSPTGLDQPQHF. The CDR3 DNA is TGTGCCAGTAGTCCCACAGGCCTCGATCAGCCCCAGCATTTT.

CDR3 in DNA: TGTGCCAGCAGTTCCAGACACTGGTCGTCCTACGAGCAGTACTTC. It codes for CASSSRHWSSYEQYF. This chain connects TRBV28 to TRBJ2-7; D gene ambiguous. V shed 4 bases and J shed 1 base, with 14 bases lying between them. Looked up from germline, CDR1 is MDHEN and CDR2 is SYDVKM. The CDR3 sequence is 15 residues long.

The gene calls are TRBV2 and TRBJ2-7, with no clear D. CDR1 is SNHLY and CDR2 is FYNNEI in the germline V gene. Trimming stripped 1 base from V and 7 bases from J, with 23 bases between. CDR3 length: 17 residues. In nucleotides, the CDR3 is TGTGCCAGCAGTGAAGAGGTGTCGGGTACCGTTGGTGGGGAGCAGTACTTC. This sequence encodes CASSEEVSGTVGGEQYF. Together with reference TRBV2 and TRBJ2-7, the CDR3 gives the full variable domain: EPEVTQTPSHQVTQMGQEVILRCVPISNHLYFYWYRQILGQKVEFLVSFYNNEISEKSEIFDDQFSVERPDGSNFTLKIRSTKLEDSAMYFCASSEEVSGTVGGEQYFGPGTRLTVT.

The genes are TRBV9 and TRBJ2-1; TRBD2 agrees at 10 bases. Germline assignment: CDR1 SGDLS and CDR2 YYNGEE. CDR3 length equals 14 residues. With 3 bases clipped from V and 7 bases from J, the junction kept 4 bases outside the gene matches. The CDR3 protein is CASSGTSGGNEQFF. CDR3 nucleotide sequence: TGTGCCAGCAGCGGGACTAGCGGAGGGAATGAGCAGTTCTTC.

The chain has TRBV4-1 and TRBJ2-3, with TRBD2 matching 7 bases. CDR3 length: 15 amino acids. CDR1 and CDR2 (germline): MGHRA, YSYEKL. The ends lost 1 base at V and 6 bases at J; junction bases unmatched: 7. CDR3 residues: CASSQGGGKADTQYF. The CDR3 DNA reads as TGCGCCAGCAGCCAAGGGGGGGGTAAGGCCGATACGCAGTATTTT.

This sequence joins TRBV25-1 and TRBJ2-3; D unclear. The CDR3 sequence is 13 residues long. CDR1 and CDR2 (germline): MGHDK, SYGVNS. The germline V and J ends were trimmed by 6 bases and 2 bases, with 9 bases remaining between them. The CDR3 coding sequence is TGTGCCAGCAGCCTGGACCTCACAGATACGCAGTATTTT. Translating it yields CASSLDLTDTQYF. The full variable domain, rest sourced from reference TRBV25-1 and TRBJ2-3, is EADIYQTPRYLVIGTGKKITLECSQTMGHDKMYWYQQDPGMELHLIHYSYGVNSTEKGDLSSESTVSRIRTEHFPLTLESARPSHTSQYLCASSLDLTDTQYFGPGTRLTVL.

V is TRBV15 and J is TRBJ2-1; TRBD2 agrees at 7 bases. From germline, CDR1 is LNHNV and CDR2 YYDKDF (reference sequence). After removal of 1 base from V and 10 bases from J, the junction contained 16 bases not matched to a gene. The CDR3 extends over 17 amino acids. The CDR3 nucleotides read TGTGCCACCAGCAGAGTCTTAGGACTAGGGACTTCTTGGGAGCAGTTCTTC. It translates to CATSRVLGLGTSWEQFF.

This rearrangement joins TRBV19 to TRBJ2-3; D ambiguous. Trimming stripped 3 bases from V and 5 bases from J, with 15 bases between. The CDR3 length is 15 residues. The germline V gene encodes CDR1 LNHDA and CDR2 SQIVND (reference sequence). The CDR3 region has the DNA TGTGCCAGTAGTATGAGAGCCGGAAATCAAGATACGCAGTATTTT. This translates into CASSMRAGNQDTQYF. The full variable domain, with the rest looked up from reference TRBV19 and TRBJ2-3, is DGGITQSPKYLFRKEGQNVTLSCEQNLNHDAMYWYRQDPGQGLRLIYYSQIVNDFQKGDIAEGYSVSREKKESFPLTVTSAQKNPTAFYLCASSMRAGNQDTQYFGPGTRLTVL.

The rearrangement links TRBV6-6 to TRBJ2-7; D is possibly TRBD2 (5 bases). The germline CDR1 and CDR2 sequences are MNHNY and SVGAGI (reference sequence). The CDR3 is 15 amino acids. V lost 0 bases and J lost 2, with 11 bases in between. The CDR3 region has the DNA TGTGCCAGCAGTTACTCCACTAGTCTAACCTACGAGCAGTACTTC. Its translation is CASSYSTSLTYEQYF.

V is TRBV5-5 and J is TRBJ2-1; 7 nucleotides align to TRBD1. V dropped 10 bases and J dropped 5; count of bases not matched to a gene: 9. The CDR3 length is 13 residues. Germline V CDR1 and CDR2: SGHKS, YYEKEE (reference sequence). Here the CDR3 reads CAGGQMTHNEQFF. CDR3 sequence (DNA): TGTGCCGGGGGACAGATGACTCACAATGAGCAGTTCTTC.

This clone was seen a single time. V and J are TRBV4-3 and TRBJ2-1, with D tentatively TRBD2 (6 bases). Germline CDR1 is LGHNA and CDR2 is YSLEER. The germline V and J ends were trimmed by 5 bases and 8 bases, with 19 bases remaining between them. This CDR3 has 15 amino acids. This CDR3 reads CASSSSGEDIDEQFF. DNA for the CDR3: TGCGCCAGCAGCAGTTCGGGAGAGGATATAGATGAGCAGTTCTTC.

The CDR3 region is CAWSVLRGEQYF. The CDR3 region has the DNA TGTGCCTGGAGTGTACTTCGAGGCGAGCAGTACTTC. The chain carries TRBV30 and TRBJ2-7; D ambiguous. Trimming shortened V by 0 bases and J by 6 bases, and 9 bases separated the two germline ends. This CDR3 contains 12 residues. Germline lookup yields CDR1 GTSNPN and CDR2 SVGIG (reference sequence).

V is TRBV7-6 and J is TRBJ1-2; D gene ambiguous. There are 14 residues in the CDR3. The germline V gene encodes CDR1 SGHVS and CDR2 FNYEAQ. Trimming took 1 base from V and 6 from J, leaving 12 bases between them. The CDR3 region has the DNA TGTGCCAGCAGCTTAGACCTTTCGGGAAATGGCTACACCTTC. It yields the protein CASSLDLSGNGYTF.

This sequence joins TRBV28 and TRBJ1-1; maybe TRBD1 (5 bases). This CDR3 is 14 amino acids long. V shed 2 bases and J shed 10 bases, with 17 bases lying between them. Germline V lookup: CDR1 MDHEN, CDR2 SYDVKM. The CDR3 sequence: CASSLRGHPIGAFF. The CDR3 nucleotides are TGTGCCAGCAGTTTACGAGGACATCCAATCGGAGCTTTCTTT.

The chain carries TRBV15 and TRBJ2-2; 9 nucleotides line up with TRBD2. Germline V CDR1 and CDR2: LNHNV, YYDKDF (reference sequence). This CDR3 is 16 amino acids long. Unmatched junction bases numbered 4, after V lost 0 bases and J lost 5 bases. In DNA form, the CDR3 reads TGTGCCACCAGCAGAGATTGGCTAGCGGGGACCGGGGAGCTGTTTTTT. It yields the protein CATSRDWLAGTGELFF.

This chain uses TRBV4-3 with TRBJ2-5; a weak D match, TRBD2 (5 bases). With 0 bases removed from V and 5 bases from J, the gap between germline ends came to 13 bases. This CDR3 spans 15 amino acids. Looked up from germline, CDR1 is LGHNA and CDR2 is YSLEER. The CDR3 DNA sequence: TGCGCCAGCAGCCAAGATAGAGGTAGCGACGAGACCCAGTACTTC. Its protein product is CASSQDRGSDETQYF.